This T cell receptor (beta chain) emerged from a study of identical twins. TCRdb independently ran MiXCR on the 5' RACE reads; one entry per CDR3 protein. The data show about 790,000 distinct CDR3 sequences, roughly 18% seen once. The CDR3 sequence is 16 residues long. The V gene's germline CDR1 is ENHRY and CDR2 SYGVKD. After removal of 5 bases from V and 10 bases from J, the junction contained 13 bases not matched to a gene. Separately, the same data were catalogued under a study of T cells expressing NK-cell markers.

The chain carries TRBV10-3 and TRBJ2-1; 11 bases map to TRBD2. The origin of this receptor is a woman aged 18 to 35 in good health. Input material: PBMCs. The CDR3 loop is CAISPHSSGGTGEQFF. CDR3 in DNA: TGTGCCATCAGTCCTCACTCTAGCGGGGGGACCGGAGAGCAGTTCTTC.